This entry describes one T cell receptor beta chain. Its matching antigen is unknown. CDR3 size: 15 residues. Losses at the gene ends were 9 bases for V and 4 bases for J; bases not matched to a gene: 6. The germline V gene has CDR1 SNHLY and CDR2 FYNNEI. This specimen belongs to a study of cytomegalovirus exposure and HLA in healthy donors. Study-wide findings and caveats: A list of 150 to 200 TCR beta chains associated with cytomegalovirus was given.

TCRdb's table, derived via immunoSEQ multiplex PCR, lists solely in-frame clones and lacks some. The sample holds hundreds of thousands of clones; more than 80% are singletons and the top ten take 0.83%. The source is a woman between 18 and 29 years old in good health and CMV-seronegative. The J gene is TRBJ2-2, the V gene TRBV2, with 12 nucleotides matching TRBD2. Material: PBMCs. The CDR3 here is CASIGLAGRTGELFF. CDR3 sequence (DNA): TGTGCCAGTATCGGACTAGCGGGGCGCACCGGGGAGCTGTTTTTT. Variable domain in full (rest from reference TRBV2 and TRBJ2-2): EPEVTQTPSHQVTQMGQEVILRCVPISNHLYFYWYRQILGQKVEFLVSFYNNEISEKSEIFDDQFSVERPDGSNFTLKIRSTKLEDSAMYFCASIGLAGRTGELFFGEGSRLTVL.